This TCR beta chain was identified during a study of Graves' ophthalmopathy and Graves' hyperthyroidism (dated by TCRdb to the late 2010s). Notes on the research overall: Peripheral blood samples were taken at the time of initial diagnosis, before any treatment was given. For independent validation, a separate cohort was made up of approximately 19 hyperthyroidism patients plus 17 patients who later progressed from hyperthyroidism to ophthalmopathy. After sampling, hyperthyroidism patients received methimazole starting at 30 mg daily, and ophthalmopathy patients received high-dose intravenous methylprednisolone. To explore V-J signatures that distinguish ophthalmopathy from hyperthyroidism, a discovery set of under 110 patients was enrolled, made up of 43 with ophthalmopathy and around 60 with stable hyperthyroidism. In total, 135 blood samples were TCR-sequenced: fewer than 50 ophthalmopathy, roughly 77 hyperthyroidism and some 17 hyperthyroidism-to-ophthalmopathy patients. In roughly 6 hyperthyroidism patients, the T-cell repertoire of thyroid tissue was compared with the T-cell repertoire of blood. The study used signatures of the TCR beta repertoire to tell Graves' ophthalmopathy apart from Graves' hyperthyroidism and to predict which patients would progress to ophthalmopathy.

Patients with ophthalmopathy had moderately to severely active disease, with a Clinical Activity Score of 3 or more, a NOSPECS grade of 4 or more, and a disease duration of less than 3 months. Anyone with other autoimmune diseases, uncontrolled infections, pregnancy or lactation was excluded from the study. Diagnosis was based on clinical symptoms, serum thyroxine, TRAb, thyroid ultrasound and orbital computed tomography. Ficoll-Paque density gradient centrifugation was used to isolate PBMCs from about 9.4 ml of fresh peripheral blood. Trizol reagent was used to extract the total RNA, and its quality was then checked on an Agilent 2100 Bioanalyzer. TCR beta CDR3 regions were amplified from RNA transcripts for repertoire sequencing. The first round was an RT-PCR using HTBI primers with the Qiagen OneStep RT-PCR kit, and this first round was followed by a second-round multiplex PCR, then size selection and purification. Sequencing of the libraries was carried out on an Illumina HiSeq2000 in paired-end mode with 100 bp reads. The authors' analysis ran thus. SOAPnuke was used to process the reads, throwing out any read that had adapters, had uncalled bases, had a mean Phred below 15, or lacked an exact constant-primer or identifier match. COPE v1.2.5 was used to merge high-quality paired reads. Each unique nucleotide sequence was defined as a clonotype, and clonotypes were aligned to IMGT TRB V, D and J references with MiTCR v1.1. Analysis was restricted to V-J combinations with a frequency above 0.0001, which covered roughly 99% of repertoires. For each V-J combination, a TCR clonal expansion and chaos score was defined as F50 clonal expansion divided by the chaos observed in the TCRdist matrix. Welch's t-statistics and random forest were used to reduce features to 10 to 15 V-J combinations, which were fed into a naive Bayes classifier. Thyroid-blood repertoire similarity was quantified with the Morisita-Horn index. TCRdb trimmed the raw reads at Q25, called clones with MiXCR and kept productive beta chains. Identical CDR3 proteins give one entry, which carries the most common genes and DNA. The V and J calls here are based on TCRdb, not the publication. The table for this sample lists hundreds of thousands of distinct CDR3 sequences; about 40% of them were counted only once. Of the sample, 3% to 4% falls within the top ten clones.

In regard to this clonotype: Its antigen is unknown. The missing conserved phenylalanine or tryptophan at the end of this CDR3 makes a read error likely.

General study outcomes and caveats: In validation, the model predicted ophthalmopathy progression with roughly 68% sensitivity and 72.22% specificity; fewer than 15 predicted patients were CT-confirmed with GO in a median of approximately six months. The 13-signature model separated ophthalmopathy from stable hyperthyroidism with approximately 85% sensitivity and approximately 83% specificity in cross-validation, and 80%/75% in the test set. Most of the expanded thyroid clonotypes with a frequency above 0.001 were also detected in blood, and it was suggested that the thyroid immune response may be reflected by blood repertoires. Sample size was not statistically predetermined, and group allocation was not concealed from the investigators.

The CDR3 is 12 amino acids long, termini counted. This entry keeps only the CDR3 DNA: 36 bases, framed from base 1. Reading the germline V gene gives CDR1 SQVTM and CDR2 ANQGSEA. V is clipped by 4 bases and J by 3 bases, and the sequence between their germline boundaries is 9 bases long. The TCR originated in an adult man with Graves' ophthalmopathy. The V and J segments used are TRBV29-1 and TRBJ1-1; D gene: possibly TRBD1, on 6 matching bases. Source material: peripheral blood. CDR3 reads: CSVARGDTEAFL. DNA sequence: TGCAGCGTTGCGAGGGGGGACACTGAAGCTTTCCTT.